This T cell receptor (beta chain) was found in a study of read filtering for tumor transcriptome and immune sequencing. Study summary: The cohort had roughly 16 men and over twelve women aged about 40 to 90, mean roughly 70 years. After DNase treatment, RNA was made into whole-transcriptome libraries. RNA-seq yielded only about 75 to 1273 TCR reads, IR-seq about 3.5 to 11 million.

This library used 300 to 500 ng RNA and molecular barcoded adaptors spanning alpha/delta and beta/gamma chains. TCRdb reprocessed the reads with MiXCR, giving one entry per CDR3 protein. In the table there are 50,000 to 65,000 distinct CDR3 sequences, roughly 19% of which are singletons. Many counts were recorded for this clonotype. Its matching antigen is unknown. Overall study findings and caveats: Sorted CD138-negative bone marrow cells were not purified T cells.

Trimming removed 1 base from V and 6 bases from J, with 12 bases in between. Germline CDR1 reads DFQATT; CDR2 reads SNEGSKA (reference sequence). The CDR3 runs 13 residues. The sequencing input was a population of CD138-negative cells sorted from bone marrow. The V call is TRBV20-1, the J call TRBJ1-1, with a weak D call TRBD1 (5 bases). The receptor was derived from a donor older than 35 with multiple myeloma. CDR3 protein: CSARVGRAAEAFF. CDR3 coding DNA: TGCAGTGCTAGAGTCGGCAGGGCGGCTGAAGCTTTCTTT.